Shown below are 3 T cell receptor beta chains from a single sample sequenced in a study of cytomegalovirus exposure and HLA in healthy donors. Generated by immunoSEQ multiplex PCR, the TCRdb table keeps only in-frame clones and is missing some. The sample contains over 200,000 clones, about nine tenths of which appear only once. Specimen: PBMCs. The receptors were gathered from a woman under 30 in good health and CMV-seropositive.

This chain uses TRBV5-1 with TRBJ2-5; TRBD1 agrees at 7 bases. Unmatched junction bases numbered 7, after V lost 0 bases and J lost 5 bases. The CDR3 has 15 amino acids. Germline-derived CDR1 and CDR2 are SGHRS and YFSETQ. CDR3 sequence (DNA): TGCGCCAGCAGCTTGGGGTCTTTAGGGGGCGAGACCCAGTACTTC. It translates to CASSLGSLGGETQYF.

The V call is TRBV7-9, the J call TRBJ2-3, with D perhaps matching TRBD2 (5 bases). Germline V CDR1 and CDR2: SEHNR, FQNEAQ (reference sequence). V dropped 0 bases and J dropped 5 bases, with 12 bases sitting between them. The CDR3 runs to 15 residues. CDR3 in DNA: TGTGCCAGCAGCTTAGCGGGAGTATTTATAGATACGCAGTATTTT. Residues: CASSLAGVFIDTQYF.

This chain links TRBV27 with TRBJ2-7; TRBD1 might be the D (6 bases). Germline V lookup: CDR1 MNHEY, CDR2 SMNVEV (reference sequence). Trimming shortened V by 0 bases and J by 4 bases, and 13 bases separated the two germline ends. The length of the CDR3 is 15 residues. The CDR3 nucleotides read TGTGCCAGCAGTTTATCGCAGGGGTTTTTATACGAGCAGTACTTC. This sequence encodes CASSLSQGFLYEQYF.